This T cell receptor beta chain came from a study of cytomegalovirus exposure and HLA in healthy donors. The donors comprised healthy bone marrow donors. Germline lookup yields CDR1 MNHEY and CDR2 SVGAGI. V lost 4 bases to trimming and J lost 8 bases, with 8 bases between them. The CDR3 is 11 residues long. Use of 60 Vbeta and 13 Jbeta primers characterized the PCR. The data were produced by immunoSEQ multiplex PCR, yet TCRdb's version contains in-frame clones alone and is incomplete. The sample has some 120,000 clones, around 8.5% seen once. Sequenced: PBMCs. V is TRBV6-5 and J is TRBJ1-2; TRBD1 is a possible D gene (6 bases). The TCR comes from a man aged 35-49 years in good health and CMV-seronegative. The DNA of the CDR3 is TGTGCCAGCAGTTCCGACAGGGGCTACACCTTC. Amino acids: CASSSDRGYTF.